A single sample gave rise to the 25 T cell receptor beta chains below, sequenced in a study of blood T cell repertoires in COVID-19. Data came from immunoSEQ multiplex PCR; TCRdb stores just in-frame clones and leaves some out. The sample shows over 130,000 clones, around 89% of them seen only once. Source material: peripheral blood. These receptors all stem from a human donor with COVID-19, enrolled during active disease. The donor label of this sample is uncertain.

The chain uses TRBV4-1 and TRBJ2-2; D gene uncertain. The CDR3 sequence is 15 residues long. Germline assignment: CDR1 MGHRA and CDR2 YSYEKL. With 1 base removed from V and 4 bases from J, the gap between germline ends came to 10 bases. The CDR3 sequence is CASSQVSSSTGELFF. The CDR3 DNA sequence: TGCGCCAGCAGCCAAGTGTCTTCCAGCACCGGGGAGCTGTTTTTT.

The chain links TRBV11-3 to TRBJ1-1; TRBD1 agrees at 8 bases. Trimming took 5 bases from V and 6 from J; bases not matched to a gene: 8. This CDR3 contains 14 residues. Germline assignment: CDR1 SGHNT and CDR2 YENEEA. CDR3 protein: CASSGQGGGPEAFF. The CDR3 nucleotides are TGTGCCAGCAGCGGACAGGGTGGGGGACCTGAAGCTTTCTTT. Full variable domain (rest looked up from reference TRBV11-3 and TRBJ1-1): EAGVVQSPRYKIIEKKQPVAFWCNPISGHNTLYWYLQNLGQGPELLIRYENEEAVDDSQLPKDRFSAERLKGVDSTLKIQPAELGDSAVYLCASSGQGGGPEAFFGQGTRLTVV.

For this clone: Germline and junction disagree at one end, which may indicate a read error. This chain joins TRBV7-7 and TRBJ2-7; 7 nucleotides match TRBD2. Germline V gives CDR1 SSHAT, CDR2 FNYEAQ (reference sequence). The CDR3 is 15 amino acids. CDR3: CASSLSASGTYEQYF. In DNA, the CDR3 is TGTGCTAGCAGCTTATCAGCTAGCGGTACCTACGAGCAGTACTTC.

V and J are TRBV5-6 and TRBJ2-2, with D possibly being TRBD1 (6 bases). Trimming took 4 bases from V and 0 from J, leaving 10 bases between them. Germline lookup yields CDR1 SGHDT and CDR2 YYEEEE. The CDR3 has 15 residues. CDR3 region: CASSPQGPNTGELFF. CDR3 coding DNA: TGTGCCAGCAGCCCCCAGGGGCCGAACACCGGGGAGCTGTTTTTT.

This clone was seen once. The chain is built from TRBV6-1 and TRBJ1-5; 7 positions match TRBD1. Germline-derived CDR1 and CDR2 are MNHNS and SASEGT. The CDR3 contains 19 residues. Germline trimming cut 3 bases from V and 0 bases from J; bases unmatched to any gene: 14. The CDR3 here is CASSESLPGQVDSNQPQHF. The CDR3 coding sequence is TGTGCCAGCAGTGAGAGCTTGCCCGGACAGGTTGATAGCAATCAGCCCCAGCATTTT.

This clone was counted once. This chain uses TRBV2 with TRBJ1-1, with TRBD1 matching over 8 bases. Germline V gene data show CDR1 as SNHLY and CDR2 as FYNNEI. V was clipped by 6 bases and J by 3 bases; unmatched bases: 15. The CDR3 has 17 amino acids. The CDR3 region has the DNA TGTGCCAGCAGGAAAAGACAGGGGTGGAGTGCGGACACTGAAGCTTTCTTT. Translation: CASRKRQGWSADTEAFF.

The rearrangement links TRBV19 to TRBJ2-5; TRBD1 is a possible D gene (6 bases). The germline gives CDR1 LNHDA, CDR2 SQIVND (reference sequence). The CDR3 consists of 16 residues. V was clipped by 2 bases and J by 1 base, with 14 bases between them. As DNA, the CDR3 is TGTGCCAGTAGTATATTTCCAGGGGTGGCCCAAGAGACCCAGTACTTC. It specifies CASSIFPGVAQETQYF.

This clone was seen only once. V is TRBV6-2 or TRBV6-3 and J is TRBJ1-6, with TRBD1 matching 9 bases. Trimming took 4 bases from V and 0 from J; bases not matched to a gene: 4. The V gene's germline CDR1 is MNHEY and CDR2 SVGEGT. There are 17 residues in the CDR3. The CDR3 DNA reads TGTGCCAGCAGTTGGGACAGGGAGAGCTCCTATAATTCACCCCTCCACTTT. Encoded protein: CASSWDRESSYNSPLHF.

The V gene is TRBV6-5, the J gene TRBJ1-5; possibly TRBD1 for D (6 bases). The germline gives CDR1 MNHEY, CDR2 SVGAGI. The CDR3 loop spans 15 amino acids. V was trimmed by 7 bases and J by 5 bases, leaving 18 bases between them. DNA for the CDR3: TGTGCCAGCACTCGGGCGGGGGGCTGGGATCAGCCCCAGCATTTT. It translates to CASTRAGGWDQPQHF.

J is TRBJ2-7 and V is TRBV4-1; 8 positions match TRBD1. V lost 3 bases, J lost 2 bases, and 6 bases stayed unmatched. The CDR3 spans 15 residues. Germline lookup yields CDR1 MGHRA and CDR2 YSYEKL. The CDR3 protein is CASSQPTRGPYEQYF. The CDR3 DNA sequence: TGCGCCAGCAGCCAGCCCACCAGGGGGCCCTACGAGCAGTACTTC.

The V and J genes are TRBV5-4 and TRBJ2-5, with 7 bases lining up with TRBD2. The V segment lost 3 bases and the J segment 5 bases; nucleotides outside the gene matches: 7. This CDR3 has 14 residues. Germline loops: CDR1 SGHNT, CDR2 YYREEE (reference sequence). For the CDR3, the DNA is TGTGCCAGCAGCTACTGGGGGGGGTTGGAGACCCAGTACTTC. Amino acid sequence: CASSYWGGLETQYF.

The chain has TRBV5-8 and TRBJ1-2; D remains ambiguous. The V and J ends lost 3 bases and 4 bases respectively, with 13 bases between them. The CDR3 consists of 14 residues. The V gene's germline CDR1 is SGHTS and CDR2 YDEGEE. DNA for the CDR3: TGTGCCAGCAGCTGGGGTGGTGGGAGCTATGGCTACACCTTC. This gives the protein CASSWGGGSYGYTF.

This clone was picked up one time. The chain links TRBV2 to TRBJ1-4; D is uncertain. The V and J ends lost 5 bases and 8 bases respectively, with 15 bases between them. CDR1 SNHLY and CDR2 FYNNEI come from the germline V gene. The CDR3 sequence is 14 residues long. DNA of the CDR3: TGTGCCAGCAGTCGTAGGCAAGCAGCGGAAAAACTGTTTTTT. Amino acids: CASSRRQAAEKLFF.

V and J are TRBV27 and TRBJ1-2; TRBD1 aligns across 10 bases. Germline assignment: CDR1 MNHEY and CDR2 SMNVEV (reference sequence). This CDR3 has 14 residues. The V segment lost 5 bases and the J segment 3 bases; nucleotides outside the gene matches: 3. The CDR3 bases are TGTGCCAGCAGTCGGGACAGGGGATACTATGGCTACACCTTC. It codes for CASSRDRGYYGYTF.

This chain links TRBV7-9 with TRBJ1-5; tentatively, D is TRBD1 (6 bases). The CDR3 consists of 18 residues. Germline lookup yields CDR1 SEHNR and CDR2 FQNEAQ (reference sequence). Trimming removed 1 base from V and 4 bases from J, with 20 bases in between. CDR3: CASSLGGTTRGWNQPQHF. In DNA form, the CDR3 reads TGTGCCAGCAGCTTAGGGGGTACAACCAGGGGTTGGAATCAGCCCCAGCATTTT.

The chain joins TRBV27 to TRBJ2-1, with unresolved D. The germline gives CDR1 MNHEY, CDR2 SMNVEV (reference sequence). Trimming removed 3 bases from V and 4 bases from J, with 7 bases in between. There are 13 residues in the CDR3. The CDR3 nucleotides read TGTGCCAGCAGTTTCTCCCTGTACAATGAGCAGTTCTTC. Amino acids: CASSFSLYNEQFF.

The chain has TRBV3-1 (or the pseudogene TRBV3-2) and TRBJ2-5; D may be TRBD2 (7 bases). The CDR3 totals 14 residues. V was clipped by 5 bases and J by 5 bases, with 15 bases between them. Germline V gene sequence: CDR1 LGHDT, CDR2 YNNKEL (reference sequence). The CDR3 loop reads CASSYRGAEETQYF. The DNA for the CDR3 is TGTGCCAGCAGCTATCGGGGGGCTGAGGAGACCCAGTACTTC.

This chain joins TRBV6-1 and TRBJ2-3; D not certain. Trimming left V 3 bases short and J 6 bases short, with 7 bases between. Germline CDR1 and CDR2: MNHNS and SASEGT. CDR3 length equals 12 residues. The CDR3 bases are TGTGCCAGCAGTGACAGCGCCGATACGCAGTATTTT. Translated, it gives CASSDSADTQYF.

This clone was detected only once. V gene TRBV19 combines with J gene TRBJ1-3; D gene unclear. This CDR3 region has 13 residues. The germline CDR1 and CDR2 sequences are LNHDA and SQIVND (reference sequence). Trimming removed 5 bases from V and 1 base from J, with 6 bases in between. CDR3 in amino acids: CASSLLSGNTIYF. For the CDR3, the DNA is TGTGCCAGTAGTCTGTTATCTGGAAACACCATATATTTT. Supplemented by reference TRBV19 and TRBJ1-3, the full variable domain reads DGGITQSPKYLFRKEGQNVTLSCEQNLNHDAMYWYRQDPGQGLRLIYYSQIVNDFQKGDIAEGYSVSREKKESFPLTVTSAQKNPTAFYLCASSLLSGNTIYFGEGSWLTVV.

The chain carries TRBV12-3 or TRBV12-4 and TRBJ2-7; 10 nucleotides align to TRBD2. V lost 3 bases and J lost 8; bases outside the gene matches: 4. The CDR3 is made up of 13 amino acids. The CDR3 DNA sequence: TGTGCCAGCAGTTTTTTAGCGGGGGGCCAGCAGTACTTC. Protein sequence: CASSFLAGGQQYF.

This clone was seen only once. The chain couples TRBV19 to TRBJ1-6, with D hard to call. The germline V gene has CDR1 LNHDA and CDR2 SQIVND (reference sequence). V was clipped by 0 bases and J by 0 bases, with 9 bases between them. The CDR3 has 17 residues. CDR3 coding DNA: TGTGCCAGTAGTATAGATCCACGGAGCTCCTATAATTCACCCCTCCACTTT. It codes for CASSIDPRSSYNSPLHF.

The V and J genes are TRBV9 and TRBJ1-4, with unresolved D. Trimming shortened V by 1 base and J by 7 bases, and 11 bases separated the two germline ends. CDR3 length: 14 amino acids. The germline V gene encodes CDR1 SGDLS and CDR2 YYNGEE. The CDR3 reads CASSVRLEGEKLFF. In DNA form, the CDR3 reads TGTGCCAGCAGCGTAAGATTAGAGGGTGAAAAACTGTTTTTT.

V is TRBV29-1 and J is TRBJ1-6; 8 nucleotides line up with TRBD1. Germline V CDR1 and CDR2: SQVTM, ANQGSEA. V gave up 6 bases and J gave up 3 bases; unmatched junction bases: 4. There are 14 residues in the CDR3. The CDR3 sequence: CSVRTGNYNSPLHF. CDR3 nucleotides: TGCAGCGTCCGGACAGGGAACTATAATTCACCCCTCCACTTT.

The CDR3 spells CSVTGTGGSQPQHF. CDR3 DNA sequence: TGCAGCGTCACAGGGACAGGGGGCTCTCAGCCCCAGCATTTT. The chain carries TRBV29-1 and TRBJ1-5, with TRBD1 identical over 12 bases. The CDR3 is 14 amino acids. V trimming: 6 bases; J trimming: 6 bases; junction bases outside the gene matches: 6. The germline V gene encodes CDR1 SQVTM and CDR2 ANQGSEA.

The rearrangement joins TRBV6-2 or TRBV6-3 to TRBJ1-4, with D tentatively TRBD1 (6 bases). Germline V gene sequence: CDR1 MNHEY, CDR2 SVGEGT. Trimming shortened V by 2 bases and J by 1 base, and 8 bases separated the two germline ends. This CDR3 region has 15 residues. CDR3 loop: CASSYETGTNEKLFF. The DNA for the CDR3 is TGTGCCAGCAGTTACGAGACAGGAACTAATGAAAAACTGTTTTTT.